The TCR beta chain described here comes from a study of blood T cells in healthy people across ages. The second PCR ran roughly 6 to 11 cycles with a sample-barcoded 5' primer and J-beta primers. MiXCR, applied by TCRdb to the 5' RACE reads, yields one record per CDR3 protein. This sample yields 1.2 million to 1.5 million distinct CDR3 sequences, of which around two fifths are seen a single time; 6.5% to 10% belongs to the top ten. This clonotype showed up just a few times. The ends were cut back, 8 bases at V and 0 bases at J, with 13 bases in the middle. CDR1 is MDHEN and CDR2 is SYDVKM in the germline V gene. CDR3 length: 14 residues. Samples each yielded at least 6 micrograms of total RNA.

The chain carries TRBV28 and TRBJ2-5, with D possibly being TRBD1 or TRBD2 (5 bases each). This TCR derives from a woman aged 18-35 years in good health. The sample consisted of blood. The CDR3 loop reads CASFVTADQETQYF. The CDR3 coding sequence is TGTGCCAGCTTTGTGACAGCGGACCAAGAGACCCAGTACTTC.